This T cell receptor (beta chain) was profiled in a study of blood T cell repertoires in COVID-19. Study overall: Sample material is recorded as cDNA or gDNA derived from T cells, B-cell-depleted T cells, or PBMCs.

Measured with immunoSEQ multiplex PCR; TCRdb has only the in-frame clones, and not every one. This sample has fewer than 300,000 clones; about nine tenths occur once, and the top ten carry 0.95% to 1.5%. The junction had 2 bases not matched to a gene; V was cut back by 0 bases and J by 4 bases. Germline-derived CDR1 and CDR2 are KGHDR and SFDVKD. This CDR3 is built from 15 residues. The sequence was collected from a woman between 40 and 55 years old with acute COVID-19. The sequenced sample was PBMCs or T cells enriched from blood (not recorded which). The chain employs TRBV24-1 and TRBJ2-5; 9 bases map to TRBD1. The DNA of the CDR3 is TGTGCCACCAGTGATTTGGGGACAGGGAGAGAGACCCAGTACTTC. Protein product: CATSDLGTGRETQYF.